This passage covers 21 T cell receptor beta chains from one sample sequenced in a study of T cell responses to AZD1222 COVID-19 vaccine. Data came from immunoSEQ multiplex PCR; TCRdb stores just in-frame clones and leaves some out. Of 120,000 or so clones in the sample, about nine tenths are singletons; the top ten hold 7.2%. This specimen consisted of peripheral blood, obtained on day 0 of AZD1222 vaccination. Receptors were obtained from an adult in good health.

This chain joins TRBV5-1 and TRBJ2-3; 8 bases are shared with TRBD2. This CDR3 comprises 18 residues. V was clipped by 1 base and J by 4 bases; unmatched bases: 14. Germline-derived CDR1 and CDR2 are SGHRS and YFSETQ. The CDR3 sequence is CASSLSPTSQRESDTQYF. CDR3 coding DNA: TGCGCCAGCAGCTTGAGCCCTACTAGCCAGCGGGAGTCAGATACGCAGTATTTT. Supplemented by reference TRBV5-1 and TRBJ2-3, the full variable domain reads KAGVTQTPRYLIKTRGQQVTLSCSPISGHRSVSWYQQTPGQGLQFLFEYFSETQRNKGNFPGRFSGRQFSNSRSEMNVSTLELGDSALYLCASSLSPTSQRESDTQYFGPGTRLTVL.

The chain is built from TRBV24-1 and TRBJ2-1; TRBD2 aligns across 13 bases. The CDR3 is 17 amino acids. CDR1 and CDR2 from the germline V gene are KGHDR and SFDVKD. J was trimmed by 8 bases and V by 3 bases; bases with no gene match: 9. The CDR3 here is CATSDLTSGRNTDEQFF. The CDR3 DNA is TGTGCCACCAGTGATCTGACTAGCGGGAGGAATACGGATGAGCAGTTCTTC.

The rearrangement joins TRBV7-2 to TRBJ2-1; TRBD2 agrees at 8 bases. V gave up 4 bases and J gave up 3 bases; unmatched junction bases: 8. Germline-derived CDR1 and CDR2 are SGHTA and FQGNSA. The CDR3 totals 16 residues. The CDR3 nucleotides read TGTGCCAGCAGCTCGGTAGCGGGATTAATCTACAATGAGCAGTTCTTC. Encoded protein: CASSSVAGLIYNEQFF. Supplemented by reference TRBV7-2 and TRBJ2-1, the full variable domain reads GAGVSQSPSNKVTEKGKDVELRCDPISGHTALYWYRQSLGQGLEFLIYFQGNSAPDKSGLPSDRFSAERTGGSVSTLTIQRTQQEDSAVYLCASSSVAGLIYNEQFFGPGTRLTVL.

The V and J genes are TRBV27 and TRBJ1-1; the match to TRBD1 covers 10 bases. After removal of 2 bases from V and 4 bases from J, the junction contained 7 bases not matched to a gene. Germline CDR1 reads MNHEY; CDR2 reads SMNVEV (reference sequence). The CDR3 has 16 amino acids. For the CDR3, the DNA is TGTGCCAGCAGTTTAGGGCTTCGGACAGGGGGCACTGAAGCTTTCTTT. Amino acid sequence: CASSLGLRTGGTEAFF.

J is TRBJ2-3 and V is TRBV2; D remains ambiguous. Between the trimmed V and J ends, which lost 3 bases and 2 bases, there was a span of 9 bases. The length of the CDR3 is 14 residues. CDR1 is SNHLY, CDR2 FYNNEI, per germline. The CDR3 nucleotides are TGTGCCAGCAGTGAGATCGTCTCCACAGATACGCAGTATTTT. Amino acid sequence: CASSEIVSTDTQYF.

The J gene is TRBJ2-2, the V gene TRBV13, with 9 nucleotides matching TRBD2. There are 16 residues in the CDR3. Germline CDR1 PRHDT, CDR2 FYEKMQ (reference sequence). The V and J ends lost 3 bases and 5 bases, in that order; junction bases with no gene match: 7. CDR3 sequence: CASSFRGSGGTGELFF. CDR3 sequence (DNA): TGTGCCAGCAGCTTTCGAGGTAGCGGGGGAACCGGGGAGCTGTTTTTT.

This clone was counted only a few times. The chain combines TRBV6-2 or TRBV6-3 with TRBJ2-5, with D hard to call. V lost 6 bases, J lost 5 bases, and 13 bases lay in between. Germline V gene lookup returns CDR1 MNHEY and CDR2 SVGEGT. This CDR3 comprises 13 residues. The CDR3 coding sequence is TGTGCCAGCAGCCTGGGCCCCGGGGAGACCCAGTACTTC. Translation gives CASSLGPGETQYF.

The rearrangement uses TRBV5-1 and TRBJ1-2; D ambiguous. The V end lost 0 bases, the J end lost 0 bases, and 9 bases lay between the germline ends. The CDR3 spans 15 residues. Germline V gene data show CDR1 as SGHRS and CDR2 as YFSETQ. DNA of the CDR3: TGCGCCAGCAGCTTGGATGGTACCTCTAACTATGGCTACACCTTC. Encoded protein: CASSLDGTSNYGYTF.

The chain combines TRBV7-2 with TRBJ1-2; TRBD1 might be the D (6 bases). Germline lookup yields CDR1 SGHTA and CDR2 FQGNSA. The CDR3 has 14 residues. Trimming pared 5 bases from V and 0 bases from J, leaving 10 bases between. The CDR3 sequence is CASSPRQANYGYTF. DNA for the CDR3: TGTGCCAGCAGCCCAAGACAGGCTAACTATGGCTACACCTTC.

The V call is TRBV28, the J call TRBJ1-1; D might be TRBD1 (5 bases). This CDR3 spans 12 amino acids. V shed 6 bases and J shed 5 bases, with 10 bases lying between them. Germline CDR1 reads MDHEN; CDR2 reads SYDVKM. CDR3 bases: TGTGCCAGCAGCTTGGGGGTAACTGAAGCTTTCTTT. Amino acid sequence: CASSLGVTEAFF.

The J gene is TRBJ2-3, the V gene TRBV19; D gene uncertain. V lost 2 bases and J lost 5, with 8 bases in between. The CDR3 loop spans 13 amino acids. From germline, CDR1 is LNHDA and CDR2 SQIVND (reference sequence). CDR3 sequence (DNA): TGTGCCAGTAGTATATGGCTGGGAGATACGCAGTATTTT. This codes for CASSIWLGDTQYF.

The genes are TRBV15 and TRBJ1-4; D perhaps matches TRBD1 (6 bases). CDR1 and CDR2 (germline): LNHNV, YYDKDF (reference sequence). The CDR3 runs 15 residues. V lost 3 bases and J 8 bases, leaving 16 bases between the germline ends. This CDR3 is CATSRDNGGNEKLFF. DNA for the CDR3: TGTGCCACCAGCAGGGATAATGGGGGCAACGAAAAACTGTTTTTT.

The chain links TRBV14 to TRBJ2-1; TRBD2 might be the D (5 bases). V was cut by 11 bases and J by 6 bases, with 14 bases left in between. The V gene's germline CDR1 is SGHDN and CDR2 FVKESK. The CDR3 is 12 residues long. The CDR3 protein is CASRGLTNEQFF. The CDR3 DNA reads as TGTGCCTCAAGAGGACTCACCAATGAGCAGTTCTTC.

The CDR3 DNA reads TGTGCCAGCAGCTTACGCCCCCTAGCGGGAGGGTTGGATACGCAGTATTTT. Protein product: CASSLRPLAGGLDTQYF. The chain carries TRBV7-2 and TRBJ2-3; 12 bases are shared with TRBD2. The J segment lost 6 bases and the V segment lost 2 bases, leaving 9 bases of the junction unmatched. This CDR3 is built from 17 residues. Germline CDR1 reads SGHTA; CDR2 reads FQGNSA.

This clone has only one observation. The V call is TRBV28, the J call TRBJ1-2; D might be TRBD1 (5 bases). The germline V and J ends were trimmed by 7 bases and 4 bases, with 16 bases remaining between them. This CDR3 is built from 14 residues. Germline V lookup: CDR1 MDHEN, CDR2 SYDVKM. The CDR3 loop is CASTLRGDVYGYTF. CDR3 nucleotide sequence: TGTGCCAGCACCCTACGAGGGGATGTCTATGGCTACACCTTC.

CDR3 in amino acids: CASSLDRGGGGTDTQYF. The DNA for the CDR3 is TGTGCCAGCAGCCTCGATAGGGGCGGCGGAGGCACAGATACGCAGTATTTT. The rearrangement joins TRBV3-1 (or the pseudogene TRBV3-2) to TRBJ2-3, with D perhaps TRBD1 (5 bases). The CDR3 spans 17 residues. The V and J ends lost 4 bases and 1 base respectively, with 18 bases between them. Germline V gene data show CDR1 as LGHDT and CDR2 as YNNKEL (reference sequence).

The rearrangement joins TRBV6-2 or TRBV6-3 to TRBJ1-1; D ambiguous. V lost 6 bases and J lost 5, with 13 bases in between. Germline-derived CDR1 and CDR2 are MNHEY and SVGEGT. The CDR3 is 13 amino acids. CDR3 nucleotide sequence: TGTGCCAGCAGCGACCCGTTTGCAACTGAAGCTTTCTTT. It translates to CASSDPFATEAFF.

The chain employs TRBV27 and TRBJ1-6; tentative D call: TRBD1 (5 bases). In germline, CDR1 is MNHEY, CDR2 SMNVEV (reference sequence). The CDR3 contains 13 residues. V gave up 3 bases and J gave up 12 bases, with 12 bases separating them. The CDR3 protein is CASSFRDGVPLHF. CDR3 nucleotides: TGTGCCAGCAGTTTTAGGGACGGCGTACCCCTCCACTTT.

V gene TRBV24-1 combines with J gene TRBJ1-2; TRBD1 might be the D (5 bases). Trimming removed 5 bases from V and 0 bases from J, with 6 bases in between. Looked up from germline, CDR1 is KGHDR and CDR2 is SFDVKD. The CDR3 consists of 13 residues. DNA for the CDR3: TGTGCCACCAGTGGACAGTCTAACTATGGCTACACCTTC. Protein: CATSGQSNYGYTF.

The CDR3 coding sequence is TGTGCCAGCAGCAAAGTAGGGAGAGAAGGCACAGATACGCAGTATTTT. Translation: CASSKVGREGTDTQYF. The genes are TRBV21-1 and TRBJ2-3; no DNA check was done on the table's D call, TRBD2. TRBV21-1 is flagged as a pseudogene. The CDR3 has 16 residues.

The V gene is TRBV29-1, the J gene TRBJ2-7; perhaps TRBD2 as D (5 bases). Germline assignment: CDR1 SQVTM and CDR2 ANQGSEA. The CDR3 consists of 14 residues. V was shortened by 4 bases and J by 3 bases, with 16 bases between the two germline ends. The CDR3, as DNA: TGCAGCGTTGGATCCTCCGGGAAGCTCTACGAGCAGTACTTC. Its protein product is CSVGSSGKLYEQYF.